This T cell receptor beta chain was obtained from a study of blood T cell repertoires in COVID-19. Turning to the study itself: Spain, Italy and the United States supplied samples that represented acute and convalescent COVID-19. Sample material is recorded as cDNA or gDNA derived from T cells, B-cell-depleted T cells, or PBMCs.

In the source study's methods: Reference gene primers were amplified, and this amplification served to estimate nucleated cell counts. Generated by immunoSEQ multiplex PCR, the TCRdb table keeps only in-frame clones and is missing some. From that table come the V and J calls and clone size; the DNA was used to work out D and trimming. The repertoire has 45,000 to 60,000 clones, more than 75% of them found once; the top ten carry 8.2%. Germline V lookup: CDR1 MRHNA, CDR2 SNTAGT. The CDR3 is made up of 16 amino acids. The trim removed 4 bases at V and 3 bases at J, leaving 9 bases unmatched. This clone is a singleton in its sample.

This chain joins TRBV6-4 and TRBJ2-1; TRBD1 agrees at 7 bases. The source material was peripheral blood. The receptor was isolated from a woman aged 80 or over with acute or convalescent COVID-19. CDR3 loop: CASSATGQWGYNEQFF. The CDR3 DNA sequence: TGTGCCAGCAGTGCCACGGGACAGTGGGGCTACAATGAGCAGTTCTTC.